This TCR beta chain appears in the sequencing data of a study of cytomegalovirus exposure and HLA in healthy donors (dated by TCRdb to between 2016 and 2019). Background for the entire study: An earlier analysis of several hundred of the donors reported roughly 300 Gb of sequence data and about 100 million unique TCR beta sequences from roughly 200 million T cells. Typing coverage varied by locus: roughly 620-640 donors for A, B, C, DRB1 and DQB1; roughly 500 for DQA1; some 610 for DPA1; 400 to 480 for DPB1. The study profiled the T cell repertoires of some 610 subjects by immunosequencing and related them to cytomegalovirus serostatus. Approximately 300 gigabases of sequencing data and 91 million or so unique TCR sequences made up an early release that covered several hundred HLA-typed donors. To decide whether each TCR beta V gene segment behaved as functional or pseudogenic, an earlier analysis of approximately 620 of the donors relied on high-throughput TCR beta sequencing. Both class I and class II loci were covered by HLA typing, at four-digit resolution. The study combined high-throughput TCR immunosequencing, statistical association of individual TCRs with disease status, and machine learning to predict cytomegalovirus infection status. Five DR-DQ haplotypes were treated as single units for association and clustering because of strong linkage in the cohort. All discovery cohort repertoires had been generated using a single sequencing platform. To study patterns of TCR occurrence, a later analysis re-analyzed previously published TCR beta repertoires from around 700 donors and added high-resolution HLA genotyping. Among around 400 genotyped donors of the cohort, an average of roughly 230,000 unique TCR beta nucleotide sequences was sequenced per donor, of which roughly 18% were non-productive. A separate validation cohort of 100 to 150 different subjects was used in addition to the roughly 700-subject first cohort. Donor age, sex, ethnicity and CMV serostatus were compiled together with the repertoire data. The later analysis used no new phenotypic data to find candidate immune exposures, relying instead on TCR beta sequences and their occurrence across donors. In a later genetic analysis, genome-wide SNP genotypes for about three fifths of the roughly 670 donors were used, and that subset was treated as a discovery cohort. Among the roughly 400 genotyped donors, approximately 81% belonged to the genetic ancestry cluster associated with self-reported Caucasian donors. The study was designed to test whether signatures of past pathogen exposure could be identified by cataloging public T cell receptors. Study-wide findings and limitations: An association between a missense DCLRE1C variant and V-gene and J-gene trimming of TCR beta chains was found in a later genetic analysis and replicated in an independent cohort. Several of the top co-occurrence clusters appeared to be linked to parvovirus B19, influenza, CMV and Epstein-Barr virus, according to a later analysis. The 87-base-pair reads could not distinguish some IMGT-functional V segments, including TRBV6-2 and TRBV6-3, so those segments were excluded. When HLA alleles, especially DR and DQ, strongly co-occurred, attributing TCR associations to individual alleles was difficult. It was suggested by the authors that the approach could potentially be generalized to other disease states and immunological phenotypes. Presence/absence analyses assumed roughly uniform sequencing depth across donors, an assumption that may not hold. According to a later analysis, most CMV-associated TCR beta chains appeared to be HLA-restricted, and the HLA associations seemed to be driven largely by CMV exposure. According to a later analysis, TCR association rates differed among HLA loci, with DRB1 alleles showing the most associated TCRs and HLA-C alleles showing the fewest. The study listed approximately 160 TCR beta chains as associated with cytomegalovirus. In both the original and validation cohorts, the classifier was reported to diagnose cytomegalovirus status with high specificity and sensitivity. A later genetic analysis reported fewer N-insertions in productive TCRs among donors in an Asian-associated ancestry cluster than the roughly 720-donor mean. In a later analysis, 15,000 to 20,000 TCR beta sequences were associated with specific HLA alleles at a false discovery rate of 0.05. Compared with equally common non-associated chains, HLA-associated TCR beta chains in a later analysis were more clonally expanded and had lower generation probabilities. Because counts were too low, some 17 rarely observed V segments, including chromosome 9 orphons, were left out of the earlier analysis of some 640 of the donors. Linkage disequilibrium might explain the correlated functional status among segregating V segments, but an unknown experimental factor could not be excluded. This cohort had only TCR beta chains sequenced, and the lack of alpha or paired-chain data limited which features could be detected. A cluster of highly shared sequence variants was judged likely to represent a technical artifact of the sequencing pipeline. A further reported finding was that TCR beta sequences accurately predicted the HLA-A and HLA-B alleles for most subjects in the first cohort. An earlier analysis of approximately 570 of the donors showed that most TCR beta V segments appeared in productive rearrangements either about 87% or about 30% of the time, which broadly matched IMGT annotations. Because HLA typing was missing for some donors at each locus, association tests included only the typed subset. In vitro tests confirmed that a few of the cytomegalovirus-associated TCR beta chains recognize cytomegalovirus antigens. Immune exposure information for the cohort was limited to CMV serostatus. Most TCR sequences were seen in very few donors, while some public TCRs were found in many individuals.

This clone appeared a single time. Its binding antigen is unknown. No base-level quality is on record; no much larger clone is a single base apart. The cohort consisted of hundreds of healthy bone marrow donors. At the time of sampling, all cohort members were nominally healthy, though unrecorded immune exposures were likely present. The donor tested CMV seronegative, placing the donor among the roughly 350 seronegative members of the cohort. A peripheral blood sample was collected from each donor, and TCR beta sequencing was performed on peripheral blood mononuclear cells. The Qiagen DNeasy Blood Extraction Kit was used to extract genomic DNA from the blood cell samples. Compared with germline, V lacks 3 bases and J lacks 2 bases; bases without a gene match: 12. From the cysteine through the phenylalanine, the CDR3 covers 18 amino acids. CDR3 DNA is the only sequence kept; it has 54 bases, read in frame from the first base. Via the germline V gene (reference sequence), CDR1 is WNHNN and CDR2 SYGVQD.

The library was made by the immunoSEQ multiplex PCR assay. For the multiplex PCR, a mixture combining 60 forward primers for TCR Vbeta segments and 13 reverse primers for TCR Jbeta segments was used. A multiplex PCR assay on genomic DNA amplified the CDR3 region of rearranged TCR beta genes. The amplified TCR beta libraries were sequenced on the Illumina HiSeq System as 87-base-pair reads. Turning to the authors' computational methods: In a later analysis, tens of millions of unique TCR beta chains were counted across the roughly 670 repertoires, and around 10 million of these chains were shared by at least two donors. To remove PCR and sequencing errors, raw reads were error-corrected and collapsed into unique sequences using a nearest-neighbor algorithm that merged closely related sequences. Alignment of CDR3 sequences to IMGT reference sequences was used to assign V, D and J gene segments. For a sequence to be retained, at least a six-nucleotide match to both a V gene segment and a J gene segment was required. A rearrangement counted as productive if the CDR3 had no stop codons and remained in frame with V and J, and every other rearrangement counted as non-productive. CDR3 was defined by IMGT convention, running from the second conserved V-encoded cysteine to the conserved J-encoded phenylalanine. The earlier analysis of 500 to 650 of the donors excluded any sequence lacking an unambiguous match to a single V gene segment. An earlier analysis of a few hundred of the donors called V segments functional above 56.7% productive rearrangements and segregating when the between-donor standard deviation exceeded 5%. A statistical classification framework was built to diagnose cytomegalovirus status from the catalog of TCR beta chain sequences. In a later analysis, TCR nucleotide sequences were compared against IMGT/GENE-DB human TR gene sequences so that V and J genes could be assigned. The TCRdist pipeline was used in a later analysis to assign CDR3 sequences and most-parsimonious VDJ recombination scenarios. In a later analysis, every TCR beta chain was defined by the combination of its CDR3 amino acid sequence and its V-gene family, and reads without a unique V-gene family were dropped. To address suspected cross-contamination and a sequencing artifact, a later analysis removed roughly 580 highly shared, low-generation-probability nucleotide sequences. In a later analysis, a clonal expansion index was calculated for each public chain from normalized within-repertoire ranks of inferred template counts. In a later analysis, generation probabilities were computed with a VDJ recombination model fitted to out-of-frame rearrangements, and the resulting probabilities were checked against IGoR. In a later analysis, hypergeometric tests were used to score TCR-TCR, TCR-HLA and TCR-CMV co-occurrence, with a repertoire-size bias correction applied to TCR pairs. To estimate false discovery rates, a later analysis permuted the HLA or CMV assignments 20 times. In a later analysis, co-occurring TCRs were grouped using DBSCAN, and TCRdist sequence similarity was added for clustering within HLA-allele-positive subsets. Repertoires with fewer than 30,000 or more than 120,000 public chains, plus five repertoires with anomalous nucleotide sharing, were excluded from co-occurrence clustering. The table was pulled from immuneACCESS by TCRdb, which kept in-frame rearrangements only. Such tables lose some clones; where checked, under half of the loss comes from unresolved V genes, and the rest has no known cause. V, J and clone size reflect that table, while D and trimming were determined from the DNA. A total of tens of thousands of clones appear in this sample, around 80% of them only once. 9.7% of the sample goes to the ten largest clones.

The receptor was isolated from a man aged 40-49 years in good health and CMV-seronegative. Sample: PBMCs. The sequence is built from TRBV10-1 and TRBJ2-3, and 9 junctional nucleotides match TRBD1. The sequenced DNA: TGCGCCAGCAGTGAAGTCCCGGGACAGGGACGGGCCACAGATACGCAGTATTTT. It specifies CASSEVPGQGRATDTQYF.